A single sample gave rise to the 24 T cell receptor beta chains below, sequenced in a study of blood T cell repertoires in COVID-19. Assay: immunoSEQ multiplex PCR; the TCRdb copy retains only in-frame clones and omits some. The sample holds about 310,000 clones, about 91% seen once. The sample taken for sequencing was PBMCs or T cells enriched from blood (not recorded which). The receptors were gathered from a woman in her late teens or twenties who had recovered from COVID-19.

This sequence joins TRBV30 and TRBJ2-7; 8 nucleotides line up with TRBD2. The length of the CDR3 is 17 residues. Germline V gene lookup returns CDR1 GTSNPN and CDR2 SVGIG (reference sequence). The V segment lost 0 bases and the J segment 2 bases; nucleotides outside the gene matches: 12. The chain's CDR3 is CAWSVRMRGALPYEQYF. The CDR3 bases are TGTGCCTGGAGTGTACGGATGCGGGGGGCCTTACCCTACGAGCAGTACTTC.

V usage is TRBV9 and J usage is TRBJ2-3; 8 bases are a match to TRBD2. Losses at the gene ends were 2 bases for V and 2 bases for J; bases not matched to a gene: 7. The CDR3 extends over 16 amino acids. Germline V lookup: CDR1 SGDLS, CDR2 YYNGEE. CDR3: CASSVTSGSLTDTQYF. CDR3 DNA sequence: TGTGCCAGCAGCGTCACTAGCGGTTCCCTCACAGATACGCAGTATTTT.

The chain joins TRBV7-8 to TRBJ1-1, with D unresolved. CDR1 SGHVS and CDR2 FQNEAQ come from the germline V gene. V gave up 5 bases and J gave up 12 bases, with 16 bases separating them. The CDR3 consists of 12 residues. The CDR3 nucleotides are TGTGCCAGCAGCGGATGGGAGAGTGCATCTTTCTTT. Its translation is CASSGWESASFF. Full variable domain (rest looked up from reference TRBV7-8 and TRBJ1-1): GAGVSQSPRYKVAKRGQDVALRCDPISGHVSLFWYQQALGQGPEFLTYFQNEAQLDKSGLPSDRFFAERPEGSVSTLKIQRTQQEDSAVYLCASSGWESASFFGQGTRLTVV.

The rearrangement uses TRBV21-1 and TRBJ2-6; the DNA was not compared with TRBD1, the D call given in the table. TRBV21-1 is given as a pseudogene. The length of the CDR3 is 15 residues. CDR3 sequence (DNA): TGTGCCAGCGTCGACTCCGGGACAGAGGCCAACGTCCTGACTTTC. Encoded protein: CASVDSGTEANVLTF.

This clone came up a few times. This chain uses TRBV2 with TRBJ1-1, with TRBD1 matching 7 bases. CDR3 size: 11 residues. The V and J ends lost 8 bases and 12 bases, in that order; junction bases with no gene match: 9. The germline V gene has CDR1 SNHLY and CDR2 FYNNEI. The CDR3, as DNA: TGTGCCAGCGGACCGGGACAGATGACTTTCTTT. Amino acid sequence: CASGPGQMTFF.

The genes are TRBV6-5 and TRBJ1-3, with D unclear. The germline V gene has CDR1 MNHEY and CDR2 SVGAGI. With 6 bases removed from V and 2 bases from J, the gap between germline ends came to 8 bases. The CDR3 sequence is 13 residues long. In DNA, the CDR3 is TGTGCCAGCAGACAGTCAGCTGGAAACACCATATATTTT. Translation: CASRQSAGNTIYF.

This clone was counted a single time. This sequence joins TRBV14 and TRBJ2-7; no definite D call. The germline gives CDR1 SGHDN, CDR2 FVKESK. The CDR3 runs 14 residues. Trimming removed 4 bases at V and 1 base at J, with 11 bases between. The CDR3, as DNA: TGTGCCAGCAGCCCCTATGGTCCATCCTACGAGCAGTACTTC. This gives the protein CASSPYGPSYEQYF.

V is TRBV6-2 or TRBV6-3 and J is TRBJ2-7; TRBD1 agrees at 9 bases. The CDR3 totals 15 residues. The V and J ends lost 5 bases and 3 bases, in that order; junction bases with no gene match: 8. CDR1 is MNHEY and CDR2 is SVGEGT in the germline V gene. In nucleotides, the CDR3 is TGTGCCAGCAGTCAACCGGGACAGGGTTTCTACGAGCAGTACTTC. Protein sequence: CASSQPGQGFYEQYF.

The CDR3 region has the DNA TGTGCCAGCAACAATTCAAGGGGGGGATACAGCAATCAGCCCCAGCATTTT. Encoded protein: CASNNSRGGYSNQPQHF. This chain links TRBV5-4 with TRBJ1-5; tentatively, D is TRBD1 (6 bases). V lost 6 bases and J 1 base, leaving 20 bases between the germline ends. This CDR3 comprises 17 residues. Germline loops: CDR1 SGHNT, CDR2 YYREEE (reference sequence).

The V and J genes are TRBV5-1 and TRBJ2-1, with 9 bases aligning to TRBD1. CDR1 and CDR2 from the germline V gene are SGHRS and YFSETQ. V gave up 2 bases and J gave up 9 bases; unmatched junction bases: 9. This CDR3 contains 15 residues. CDR3 in DNA: TGCGCCAGCAGCTTCGGGACAGGGTCTAACAGTGAGCAGTTCTTC. As protein: CASSFGTGSNSEQFF.

The chain recombines TRBV27 with TRBJ2-7; 9 nucleotides align to TRBD1. Germline loops: CDR1 MNHEY, CDR2 SMNVEV (reference sequence). The CDR3 runs 15 residues. V was clipped by 6 bases and J by 6 bases; unmatched bases: 12. The CDR3 is CASRGAGTGNGEQYF. In nucleotides, the CDR3 is TGTGCCAGCAGGGGGGCGGGGACAGGGAATGGCGAGCAGTACTTC.

This clone was found a few times. The gene calls are TRBV10-3 and TRBJ1-6, with 9 bases matching TRBD1. Germline CDR1 reads ENHRY; CDR2 reads SYGVKD. The V gene end was trimmed by 5 bases and the J gene end by 7 bases; junction bases not matched to a gene: 3. The CDR3 sequence is 14 residues long. The CDR3, as DNA: TGTGCCATCAGTCGGGACAGGGACAATTCACCCCTCCACTTT. Translation: CAISRDRDNSPLHF.

The chain is built from TRBV28 and TRBJ2-7, with D hard to call. The CDR3 contains 13 residues. Germline assignment: CDR1 MDHEN and CDR2 SYDVKM. Between the trimmed V and J ends, which lost 2 bases and 1 base, there was a span of 6 bases. The CDR3 nucleotides read TGTGCCAGCAGTTTAGTTCGTTCCTACGAGCAGTACTTC. This translates into CASSLVRSYEQYF.

The V call is TRBV11-2, the J call TRBJ2-5; a weak D match, TRBD1 (6 bases). The CDR3 spans 16 residues. The V and J ends lost 1 base and 4 bases respectively, with 16 bases between them. Looked up from germline, CDR1 is SGHAT and CDR2 is FQNNGV. CDR3 nucleotide sequence: TGTGCCAGCAGCTTAGTAGGTGGGGGCCTCCGAGAGACCCAGTACTTC. This encodes CASSLVGGGLRETQYF.

The chain employs TRBV7-2 and TRBJ1-3; 7 bases align to TRBD1. Looked up from germline, CDR1 is SGHTA and CDR2 is FQGNSA. V shed 5 bases, J shed 0 bases, and the junction held 4 bases outside the gene matches. The CDR3 spans 15 residues. CDR3 sequence: CASSTDRSSGNTIYF. The DNA for the CDR3 is TGTGCCAGCAGCACGGACAGGTCCTCTGGAAACACCATATATTTT.

This sequence joins TRBV27 and TRBJ1-5, with unresolved D. The V gene lost 4 bases and the J gene lost 3 bases, with 10 bases spanning the gap. This CDR3 has 14 residues. CDR1 and CDR2 (germline): MNHEY, SMNVEV (reference sequence). DNA of the CDR3: TGTGCCAGCAGTTCGCACGGGAACAATCAGCCCCAGCATTTT. Encoded protein: CASSSHGNNQPQHF.

The V gene is TRBV4-2, the J gene TRBJ2-1, with 8 bases matching TRBD1. CDR3 length: 17 amino acids. Per the germline V gene, CDR1 is LGHNA and CDR2 is YNFKEQ. V dropped 4 bases and J dropped 5; count of bases not matched to a gene: 13. The CDR3 DNA reads as TGTGCCAGCAGCCCTCGGACAGGGACCCCTGAGGACAATGAGCAGTTCTTC. Its protein is CASSPRTGTPEDNEQFF.

About this clone: Other DNA sequences in this specimen translate into the identical CDR3. The V and J genes are TRBV5-1 and TRBJ1-2; 7 nucleotides match TRBD1. The CDR3 is made up of 14 amino acids. CDR1 SGHRS and CDR2 YFSETQ come from the germline V gene. The V gene end was trimmed by 4 bases and the J gene end by 2 bases; junction bases not matched to a gene: 5. The DNA of the CDR3 is TGCGCCAGCAGCCCCGGGACAGCGAACTATGGCTACACCTTC. Its translation: CASSPGTANYGYTF.

This clone came up a few times. The gene calls are TRBV7-9 and TRBJ2-7; D is perhaps TRBD1 (6 bases). The V gene lost 2 bases and the J gene lost 2 bases, with 19 bases spanning the gap. CDR1 SEHNR and CDR2 FQNEAQ come from the germline V gene (reference sequence). This CDR3 has 17 residues. The CDR3 DNA reads TGTGCCAGCAGCTTAAAAGGAGTTGAGGCAGGGGCCTACGAGCAGTACTTC. Protein: CASSLKGVEAGAYEQYF.

The rearrangement links TRBV27 to TRBJ1-1, with 7 bases lining up with TRBD1. From germline, CDR1 is MNHEY and CDR2 SMNVEV (reference sequence). CDR3 length: 14 amino acids. The J segment lost 6 bases and the V segment lost 5 bases, leaving 9 bases of the junction unmatched. The CDR3 sequence is CASSLTGVISEAFF. The CDR3 DNA reads TGTGCCAGCAGTCTAACAGGGGTAATTTCTGAAGCTTTCTTT.

The chain is built from TRBV11-2 and TRBJ2-3, with 9 bases fitting TRBD2. Germline V gene sequence: CDR1 SGHAT, CDR2 FQNNGV. The CDR3 totals 16 residues. V shed 1 base and J 6 bases; nucleotides not matched to a gene: 8. CDR3 region: CASSLGGVAGVDTQYF. The CDR3, as DNA: TGTGCCAGCAGCTTAGGGGGAGTAGCGGGAGTCGATACGCAGTATTTT.

V usage is TRBV11-1 and J usage is TRBJ1-2, with a possible D match to TRBD1 (5 bases). V shed 5 bases and J shed 5 bases, with 12 bases lying between them. Germline V gene sequence: CDR1 SGHAT, CDR2 FQDESV (reference sequence). This CDR3 comprises 13 residues. CDR3 sequence reads: CASSPDSLYGYTF. The CDR3 nucleotides read TGTGCCAGCAGCCCTGACAGCTTATATGGCTACACCTTC.

The chain uses TRBV5-1 and TRBJ1-6; D remains unclear. This CDR3 spans 15 amino acids. The V end was cut by 7 bases, the J end by 0 bases, with 11 bases between. Germline-derived CDR1 and CDR2 are SGHRS and YFSETQ. The CDR3 here is CASGEQSSYNSPLHF. CDR3 nucleotide sequence: TGCGCCAGCGGCGAACAGAGCTCCTATAATTCACCCCTCCACTTT. The full variable domain, completed using reference TRBV5-1 and TRBJ1-6, is KAGVTQTPRYLIKTRGQQVTLSCSPISGHRSVSWYQQTPGQGLQFLFEYFSETQRNKGNFPGRFSGRQFSNSRSEMNVSTLELGDSALYLCASGEQSSYNSPLHFGNGTRLTVT.

V and J are TRBV7-8 and TRBJ1-2; no clear D. The CDR3 covers 14 residues. Germline lookup yields CDR1 SGHVS and CDR2 FQNEAQ. V lost 5 bases, J lost 4 bases, and 14 bases lay in between. The CDR3 DNA follows: TGTGCCAGCAGCAAACGGAGAGGGAGCTATGGCTACACCTTC. Its translation: CASSKRRGSYGYTF.